This T cell receptor beta chain comes out of a study of shared clonotypes between healthy human individuals. Study-level results: Investigators collected only blood, and repertoires in tissues likely differ. In a few donors, about 5% of naive CD4 clonotypes appeared in common. Generally, naive subsets came out with larger estimated richness than memory subsets.

Of note for this clone: The antigen remains undetermined. This sample includes further DNA sequences coding for the same CDR3.

Germline assignment: CDR1 MNHEY and CDR2 SVGAGI. The CDR3 has 14 amino acids. Germline trimming cut 6 bases from V and 2 bases from J; bases unmatched to any gene: 7. The genomic DNA of each subset was split evenly across several immunoSEQ plates. Here immunoSEQ multiplex PCR was the method, and the copy in TCRdb shows in-frame clones only, minus some. The sample carries around 2.1 million clones, approximately 96% recorded once. The V and J genes are TRBV6-5 and TRBJ2-7; 7 positions agree with TRBD2. This receptor was obtained from a man aged 18-30 years in good health. The sample taken for sequencing was naive CD4+ T cells sorted from blood. Noted subset: CD45RA+ positively selected. The CDR3 loop reads CASSPPGGPYEQYF. The CDR3 DNA is TGTGCCAGCAGCCCCCCGGGGGGTCCCTACGAGCAGTACTTC.